This T cell receptor (beta chain) emerged from a study of cytomegalovirus exposure and HLA in healthy donors. Study conclusions and caveats: The study carried out a later analysis of TCR beta sequences. It associated under 20,000 of them with specific HLA alleles at a false discovery rate of 0.05. Later on, an analysis found that several of the most significant clusters appeared to be linked to common viral pathogens, which included parvovirus B19.

V dropped 0 bases and J dropped 2; count of bases not matched to a gene: 5. The CDR3 length is 17 residues. Germline CDR1 reads LGHNA; CDR2 reads YNFKEQ. The PCR employed 60 Vbeta primers together with 13 Jbeta primers. Libraries were prepared by immunoSEQ multiplex PCR; TCRdb keeps only in-frame clonotypes and omits some of them. This sample carries about 220,000 clones, about 80% of them seen once, and the ten largest clones take 5% to 6%. Concerning this clone itself: Its antigen is unidentified.

This clonotype originated in a woman between 40 and 55 years old in good health and CMV-seropositive. The sample was PBMCs. The chain joins TRBV4-2 to TRBJ2-1, with 9 positions matching TRBD2. The CDR3 reads CASSQDGAGGPYNEQFF. CDR3 nucleotide sequence: TGTGCCAGCAGCCAAGATGGGGCGGGGGGGCCCTACAATGAGCAGTTCTTC.